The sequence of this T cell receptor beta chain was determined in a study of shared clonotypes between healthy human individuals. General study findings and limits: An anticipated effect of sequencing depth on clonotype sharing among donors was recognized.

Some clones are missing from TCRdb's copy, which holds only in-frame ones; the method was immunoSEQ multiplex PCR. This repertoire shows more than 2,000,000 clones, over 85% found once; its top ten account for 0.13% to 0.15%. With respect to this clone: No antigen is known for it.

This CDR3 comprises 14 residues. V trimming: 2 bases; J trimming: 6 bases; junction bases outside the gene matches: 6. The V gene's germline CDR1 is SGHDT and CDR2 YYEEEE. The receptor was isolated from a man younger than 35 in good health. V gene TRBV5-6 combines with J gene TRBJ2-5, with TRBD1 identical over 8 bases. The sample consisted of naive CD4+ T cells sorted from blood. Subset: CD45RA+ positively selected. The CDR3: CASSFSTGVKTQYF. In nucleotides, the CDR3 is TGTGCCAGCAGCTTTTCGACAGGGGTAAAGACCCAGTACTTC.